This T cell receptor beta chain emerged from a study of cytotoxic CD8 clonotypes in ibrutinib-treated CLL. For the study at large: Researchers reported 11 to 12 relapsed/refractory and under 16 treatment-naive patients, around 17 of them IGHV unmutated.

Only in-frame clones appear in the TCRdb table, and some are missing; sequencing was by immunoSEQ multiplex PCR. The sample has under 200,000 clones, less than 85% seen once. The V end lost 2 bases, the J end lost 7 bases, and 11 bases lay between the germline ends. There are 13 residues in the CDR3. Looked up from germline, CDR1 is MGHDK and CDR2 is SYGVNS. The specimen was PBMCs, collected after 24 months of ibrutinib treatment. This receptor was taken from a human donor with chronic lymphocytic leukemia. The V and J genes are TRBV25-1 and TRBJ1-2, with D perhaps TRBD1 (6 bases). CDR3 DNA: TGTGCCAGCAGTGAACGCTACAGGGCTGGCTACACCTTC. Its protein product is CASSERYRAGYTF.